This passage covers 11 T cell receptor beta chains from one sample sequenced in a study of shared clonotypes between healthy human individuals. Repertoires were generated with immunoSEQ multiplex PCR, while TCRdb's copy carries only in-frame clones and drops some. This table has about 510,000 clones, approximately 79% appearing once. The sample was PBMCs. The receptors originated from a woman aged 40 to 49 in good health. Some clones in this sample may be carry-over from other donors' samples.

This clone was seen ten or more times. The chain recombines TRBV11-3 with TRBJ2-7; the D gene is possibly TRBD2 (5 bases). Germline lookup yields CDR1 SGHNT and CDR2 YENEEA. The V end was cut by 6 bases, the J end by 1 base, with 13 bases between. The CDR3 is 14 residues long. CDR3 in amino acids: CASSREGSSYEQYF. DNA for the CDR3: TGTGCCAGCAGTCGCGAGGGCTCATCCTACGAGCAGTACTTC.

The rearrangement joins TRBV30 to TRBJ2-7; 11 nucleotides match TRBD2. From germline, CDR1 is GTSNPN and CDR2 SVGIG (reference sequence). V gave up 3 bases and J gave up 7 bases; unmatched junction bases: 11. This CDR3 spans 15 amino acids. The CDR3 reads CAWSPGTSGLSEQYF. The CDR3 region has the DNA TGTGCCTGGAGCCCCGGGACTAGCGGCCTGAGTGAGCAGTACTTC.

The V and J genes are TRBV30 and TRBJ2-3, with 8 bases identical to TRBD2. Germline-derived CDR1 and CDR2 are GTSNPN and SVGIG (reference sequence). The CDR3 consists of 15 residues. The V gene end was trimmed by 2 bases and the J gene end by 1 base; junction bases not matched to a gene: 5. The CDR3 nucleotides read TGTGCCTGGAGTAGAGCGGGAGCCGGCACAGATACGCAGTATTTT. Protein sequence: CAWSRAGAGTDTQYF.

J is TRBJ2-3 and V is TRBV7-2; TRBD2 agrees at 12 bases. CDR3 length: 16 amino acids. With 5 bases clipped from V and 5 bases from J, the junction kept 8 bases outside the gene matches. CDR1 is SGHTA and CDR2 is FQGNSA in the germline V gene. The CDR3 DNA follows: TGTGCCAGCAGCGTCACTACTAGCGGGAGGTTAGATACGCAGTATTTT. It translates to CASSVTTSGRLDTQYF. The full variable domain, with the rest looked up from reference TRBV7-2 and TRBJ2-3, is GAGVSQSPSNKVTEKGKDVELRCDPISGHTALYWYRQSLGQGLEFLIYFQGNSAPDKSGLPSDRFSAERTGGSVSTLTIQRTQQEDSAVYLCASSVTTSGRLDTQYFGPGTRLTVL.

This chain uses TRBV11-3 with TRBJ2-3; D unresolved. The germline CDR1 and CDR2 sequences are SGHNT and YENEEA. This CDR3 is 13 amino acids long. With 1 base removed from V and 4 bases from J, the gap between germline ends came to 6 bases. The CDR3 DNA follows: TGTGCCAGCAGCTTAGGCCCCCCAGATACGCAGTATTTT. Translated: CASSLGPPDTQYF. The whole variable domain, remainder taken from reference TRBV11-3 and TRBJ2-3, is EAGVVQSPRYKIIEKKQPVAFWCNPISGHNTLYWYLQNLGQGPELLIRYENEEAVDDSQLPKDRFSAERLKGVDSTLKIQPAELGDSAVYLCASSLGPPDTQYFGPGTRLTVL.

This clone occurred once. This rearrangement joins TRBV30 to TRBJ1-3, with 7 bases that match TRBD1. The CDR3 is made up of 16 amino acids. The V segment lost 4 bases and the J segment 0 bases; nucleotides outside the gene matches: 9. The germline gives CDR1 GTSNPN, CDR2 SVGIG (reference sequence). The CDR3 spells CAWTPGQAFSGNTIYF. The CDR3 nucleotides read TGTGCCTGGACTCCAGGACAGGCGTTCTCTGGAAACACCATATATTTT.

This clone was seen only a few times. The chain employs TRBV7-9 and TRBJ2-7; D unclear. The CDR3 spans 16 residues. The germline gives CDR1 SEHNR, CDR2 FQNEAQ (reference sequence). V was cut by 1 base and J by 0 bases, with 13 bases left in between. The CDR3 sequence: CASSLVLFRSSYEQYF. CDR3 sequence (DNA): TGTGCCAGCAGCTTAGTTTTGTTCAGGAGCTCCTACGAGCAGTACTTC. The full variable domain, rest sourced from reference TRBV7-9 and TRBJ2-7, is DTGVSQNPRHKITKRGQNVTFRCDPISEHNRLYWYRQTLGQGPEFLTYFQNEAQLEKSRLLSDRFSAERPKGSFSTLEIQRTEQGDSAMYLCASSLVLFRSSYEQYFGPGTRLTVT.

CDR3 protein: CASSPMGQNTEAFF. For the CDR3, the DNA is TGTGCCAGCTCACCAATGGGACAAAACACTGAAGCTTTCTTT. The chain has TRBV18 and TRBJ1-1, with D possibly matching TRBD1 (6 bases). This CDR3 comprises 14 residues. V was pared by 2 bases and J by 2 bases, with 9 bases between. Germline V gives CDR1 KGHSH, CDR2 LQKENI.

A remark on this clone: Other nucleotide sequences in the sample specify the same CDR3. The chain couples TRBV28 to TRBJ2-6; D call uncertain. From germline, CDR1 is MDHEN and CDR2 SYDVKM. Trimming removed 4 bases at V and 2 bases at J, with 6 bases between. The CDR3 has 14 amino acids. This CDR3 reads CASSSPAGANVLTF. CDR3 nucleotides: TGTGCCAGCAGTTCCCCAGCTGGGGCCAACGTCCTGACTTTC.

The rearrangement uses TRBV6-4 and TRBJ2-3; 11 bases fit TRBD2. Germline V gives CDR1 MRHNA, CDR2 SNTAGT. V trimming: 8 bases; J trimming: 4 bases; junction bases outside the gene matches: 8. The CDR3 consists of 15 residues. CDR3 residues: CASSLGTSGPDTQYF. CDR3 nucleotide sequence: TGTGCCAGCTCCCTCGGGACTAGCGGACCAGATACGCAGTATTTT.

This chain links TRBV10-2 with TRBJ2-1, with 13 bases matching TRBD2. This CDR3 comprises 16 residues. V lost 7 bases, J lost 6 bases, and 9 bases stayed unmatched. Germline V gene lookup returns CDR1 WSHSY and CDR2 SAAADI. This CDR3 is CASNGLAGVFSNEQFF. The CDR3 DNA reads TGCGCCAGCAACGGACTAGCGGGAGTTTTTAGCAATGAGCAGTTCTTC.